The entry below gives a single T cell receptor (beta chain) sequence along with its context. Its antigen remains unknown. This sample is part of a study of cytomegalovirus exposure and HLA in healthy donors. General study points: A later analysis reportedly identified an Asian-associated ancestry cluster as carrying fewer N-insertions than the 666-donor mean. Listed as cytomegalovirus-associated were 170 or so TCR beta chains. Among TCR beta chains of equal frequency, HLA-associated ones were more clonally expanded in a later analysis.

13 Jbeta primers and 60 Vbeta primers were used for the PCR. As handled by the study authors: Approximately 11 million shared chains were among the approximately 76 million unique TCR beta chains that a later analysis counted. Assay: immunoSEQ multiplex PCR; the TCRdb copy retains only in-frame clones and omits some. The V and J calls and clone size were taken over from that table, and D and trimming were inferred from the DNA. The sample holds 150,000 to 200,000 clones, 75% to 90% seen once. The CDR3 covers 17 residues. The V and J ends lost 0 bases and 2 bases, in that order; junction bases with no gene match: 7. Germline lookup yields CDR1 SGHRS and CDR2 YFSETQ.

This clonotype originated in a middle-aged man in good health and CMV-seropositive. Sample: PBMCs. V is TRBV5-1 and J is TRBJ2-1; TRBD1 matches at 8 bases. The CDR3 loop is CASSLAGGQGTYNEQFF. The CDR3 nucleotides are TGCGCCAGCAGCTTGGCCGGAGGACAGGGCACCTACAATGAGCAGTTCTTC.